The 13 T cell receptor beta chains below all came from one sample that was sequenced in a study of cytomegalovirus exposure and HLA in healthy donors. Data came from immunoSEQ multiplex PCR; TCRdb stores just in-frame clones and leaves some out. Found here are 50,000 to 65,000 clones, around 96% of them singletons; the top ten hold approximately 1.2%. Material: PBMCs. These receptors all stem from a young woman in good health and CMV-seronegative.

This clone was seen only once. The CDR3 here is CATRALASGSAEQFF. DNA of the CDR3: TGTGCCACCAGGGCCTTGGCTAGCGGGAGCGCCGAGCAGTTCTTC. V is TRBV15 and J is TRBJ2-1; 10 positions agree with TRBD2. Per germline, CDR1 LNHNV and CDR2 YYDKDF (reference sequence). Germline trimming cut 6 bases from V and 10 bases from J; bases unmatched to any gene: 12. The CDR3 runs 15 residues.

This chain uses TRBV27 with TRBJ1-2, with 7 bases that match TRBD1. Germline loops: CDR1 MNHEY, CDR2 SMNVEV (reference sequence). Trimming removed 2 bases from V and 7 bases from J; junction bases left unmatched: 7. The CDR3 totals 14 residues. The CDR3 loop reads CASSLSQGDIGYTF. DNA for the CDR3: TGTGCCAGCAGTTTAAGCCAGGGGGATATTGGCTACACCTTC.

The rearrangement joins TRBV27 to TRBJ2-7; 7 positions agree with TRBD2. Trimming at V came to 7 bases and at J to 2 bases, leaving 11 bases not matched to a gene. The CDR3 has 15 amino acids. CDR1 MNHEY and CDR2 SMNVEV come from the germline V gene (reference sequence). CDR3 nucleotide sequence: TGTGCCAGCACCCCTCGGGCTAGCGGTACCTACGAGCAGTACTTC. Translated: CASTPRASGTYEQYF.

This rearrangement joins TRBV21-1 to TRBJ2-3; TRBD2 is taken as the D call from the table, unchecked against the DNA. TRBV21-1 is given as a pseudogene. The CDR3 contains 17 residues. The CDR3 loop is CASSGLAGGPSTDTQYF. The CDR3 bases are TGTGCCAGCAGCGGGCTAGCGGGGGGCCCAAGCACAGATACGCAGTATTTT.

The J gene is TRBJ2-7, the V gene TRBV14; 7 nucleotides line up with TRBD2. CDR3 length equals 19 residues. V was pared by 1 base and J by 7 bases, with 22 bases of the junction left unmatched. From germline, CDR1 is SGHDN and CDR2 FVKESK. The CDR3 sequence is CASSQVPGREPGGLGEQYF. Here the CDR3 DNA reads TGTGCCAGCAGCCAAGTTCCTGGGAGGGAACCTGGAGGGCTTGGAGAGCAGTACTTC.

J is TRBJ2-3 and V is TRBV7-3; TRBD1 might be the D (6 bases). The V end was cut by 6 bases, the J end by 0 bases, with 16 bases between. Germline assignment: CDR1 SGHTA and CDR2 FQGTGA. CDR3 length equals 16 residues. Written as DNA, the CDR3 is TGTGCCAGCAGGAAGGGGACACCTACTAGCACAGATACGCAGTATTTT. Its translation is CASRKGTPTSTDTQYF. The entire variable domain, with the rest obtained from reference TRBV7-3 and TRBJ2-3, is as follows: GAGVSQTPSNKVTEKGKYVELRCDPISGHTALYWYRQSLGQGPEFLIYFQGTGAADDSGLPNDRFFAVRPEGSVSTLKIQRTERGDSAVYLCASRKGTPTSTDTQYFGPGTRLTVL.

This clone was counted once. The V gene is TRBV20-1, the J gene TRBJ2-1; tentative D call: TRBD2 (6 bases). The CDR3 has 11 residues. Looked up from germline, CDR1 is DFQATT and CDR2 is SNEGSKA (reference sequence). V shed 0 bases and J shed 15 bases, with 12 bases lying between them. This CDR3 reads CSARDGRDRFF. DNA for the CDR3: TGCAGTGCTAGAGACGGGCGGGATCGGTTCTTC.

The chain combines TRBV19 with TRBJ1-5, with TRBD1 matching over 9 bases. Germline V gene lookup returns CDR1 LNHDA and CDR2 SQIVND (reference sequence). V lost 3 bases, J lost 6 bases, and 6 bases stayed unmatched. This CDR3 is 15 amino acids long. CDR3 in amino acids: CASSIGDRVGQPQHF. CDR3 in DNA: TGTGCCAGTAGTATTGGGGACAGGGTGGGTCAGCCCCAGCATTTT.

The rearrangement joins TRBV6-5 to TRBJ2-1; TRBD2 matches at 7 bases. In germline, CDR1 is MNHEY, CDR2 SVGAGI. The CDR3 consists of 12 residues. Germline trimming cut 4 bases from V and 8 bases from J; bases unmatched to any gene: 2. The DNA for the CDR3 is TGTGCCAGCAGTTTGGGGGGGGATGAGCAGTTCTTC. It encodes CASSLGGDEQFF.

This clone was counted a single time. The chain couples TRBV15 to TRBJ2-3, with a possible D match to TRBD1 (5 bases). The germline V gene encodes CDR1 LNHNV and CDR2 YYDKDF (reference sequence). V gave up 0 bases and J gave up 4 bases, with 14 bases separating them. The CDR3 has 16 amino acids. DNA of the CDR3: TGTGCCACCAGCAGAGATCTAGGGGTCCATGCAGATACGCAGTATTTT. Its translation: CATSRDLGVHADTQYF. Looking up the rest from reference TRBV15 and TRBJ2-3 gives the full variable domain: DAMVIQNPRYQVTQFGKPVTLSCSQTLNHNVMYWYQQKSSQAPKLLFHYYDKDFNNEADTPDNFQSRRPNTSFCFLDIRSPGLGDTAMYLCATSRDLGVHADTQYFGPGTRLTVL.

The V call is TRBV30, the J call TRBJ2-6, with TRBD2 matching over 9 bases. The CDR3 has 18 residues. CDR1 GTSNPN and CDR2 SVGIG come from the germline V gene (reference sequence). Trimming took 2 bases from V and 0 from J; bases not matched to a gene: 8. CDR3 in amino acids: CAWSRGAGGSSGANVLTF. CDR3 sequence (DNA): TGTGCCTGGAGTCGGGGGGCGGGAGGGAGCTCTGGGGCCAACGTCCTGACTTTC.

The chain uses TRBV7-9 and TRBJ2-1; TRBD2 matches 7 bases. V lost 5 bases and J lost 6; bases outside the gene matches: 10. From germline, CDR1 is SEHNR and CDR2 FQNEAQ (reference sequence). This CDR3 spans 15 amino acids. The CDR3 is CASSLRTWGGNEQFF. The CDR3 DNA follows: TGTGCCAGCAGCCTAAGGACCTGGGGGGGCAATGAGCAGTTCTTC.

The chain couples TRBV6-6 to TRBJ2-3; TRBD1 might be the D (5 bases). The CDR3 sequence is 14 residues long. V lost 7 bases and J 3 bases, leaving 14 bases between the germline ends. Per the germline V gene, CDR1 is MNHNY and CDR2 is SVGAGI (reference sequence). CDR3 residues: CASNEQVATDTQYF. The DNA of the CDR3 is TGTGCCAGCAACGAACAGGTGGCTACAGATACGCAGTATTTT.